The entry below describes one T cell receptor (beta chain). The sample belongs to a study of blood T cell repertoires in COVID-19. J was trimmed by 7 bases and V by 4 bases; bases with no gene match: 5. Per germline, CDR1 SGDLS and CDR2 YYNGEE. The CDR3 covers 15 residues. Repertoires were generated with immunoSEQ multiplex PCR, while TCRdb's copy carries only in-frame clones and drops some. The sample shows 220,000 or so clones, 80% to 90% of them seen only once. The TCR sequence derives from a woman between 18 and 29 years old in a cohort exposed to, infected with or recovered from COVID-19 (not recorded which). The sequenced material came from PBMCs or T cells enriched from blood (not recorded which). The chain is built from TRBV9 and TRBJ2-1; 13 bases align to TRBD2. CDR3 DNA sequence: TGTGCCAGCAGCCCCACTAGCGGGAGGGGGAATGAGCAGTTCTTC. Amino acid sequence: CASSPTSGRGNEQFF. Variable domain in full (rest from reference TRBV9 and TRBJ2-1): DSGVTQTPKHLITATGQRVTLRCSPRSGDLSVYWYQQSLDQGLQFLIQYYNGEERAKGNILERFSAQQFPDLHSELNLSSLELGDSALYFCASSPTSGRGNEQFFGPGTRLTVL.